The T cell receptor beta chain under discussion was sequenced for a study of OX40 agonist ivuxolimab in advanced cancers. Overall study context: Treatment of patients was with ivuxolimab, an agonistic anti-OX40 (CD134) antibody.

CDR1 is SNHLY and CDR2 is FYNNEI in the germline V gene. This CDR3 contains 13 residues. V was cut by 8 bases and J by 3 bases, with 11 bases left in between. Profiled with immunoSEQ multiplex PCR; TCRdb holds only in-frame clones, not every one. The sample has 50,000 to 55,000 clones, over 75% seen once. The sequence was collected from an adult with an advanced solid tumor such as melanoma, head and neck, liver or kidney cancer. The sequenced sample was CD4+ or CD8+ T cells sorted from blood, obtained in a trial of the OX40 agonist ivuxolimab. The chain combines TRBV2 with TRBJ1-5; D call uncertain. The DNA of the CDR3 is TGTGCCAGCTCCTCACAGAACAATCAGCCCCAGCATTTT. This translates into CASSSQNNQPQHF.